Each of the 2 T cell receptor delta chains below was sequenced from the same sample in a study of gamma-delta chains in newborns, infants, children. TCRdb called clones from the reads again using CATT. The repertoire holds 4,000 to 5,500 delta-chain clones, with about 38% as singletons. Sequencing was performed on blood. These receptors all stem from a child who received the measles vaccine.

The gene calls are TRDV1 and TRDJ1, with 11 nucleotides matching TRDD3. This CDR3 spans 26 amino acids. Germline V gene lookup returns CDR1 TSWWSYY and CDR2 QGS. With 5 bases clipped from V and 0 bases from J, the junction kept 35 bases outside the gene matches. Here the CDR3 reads CALGPPWGVGSILLGDRGAYTDKLIF. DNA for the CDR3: TGTGCTCTTGGGCCCCCATGGGGGGTTGGATCCATCCTACTGGGGGATAGAGGGGCGTACACCGATAAACTCATCTTT.

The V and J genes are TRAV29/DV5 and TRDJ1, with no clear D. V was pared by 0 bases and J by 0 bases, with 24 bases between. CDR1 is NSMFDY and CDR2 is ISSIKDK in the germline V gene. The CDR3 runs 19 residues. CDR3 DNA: TGTGCAGCAAGCGCCCCTTACTCCCACCACCTCCCGTACACCGATAAACTCATCTTT. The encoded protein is CAASAPYSHHLPYTDKLIF.